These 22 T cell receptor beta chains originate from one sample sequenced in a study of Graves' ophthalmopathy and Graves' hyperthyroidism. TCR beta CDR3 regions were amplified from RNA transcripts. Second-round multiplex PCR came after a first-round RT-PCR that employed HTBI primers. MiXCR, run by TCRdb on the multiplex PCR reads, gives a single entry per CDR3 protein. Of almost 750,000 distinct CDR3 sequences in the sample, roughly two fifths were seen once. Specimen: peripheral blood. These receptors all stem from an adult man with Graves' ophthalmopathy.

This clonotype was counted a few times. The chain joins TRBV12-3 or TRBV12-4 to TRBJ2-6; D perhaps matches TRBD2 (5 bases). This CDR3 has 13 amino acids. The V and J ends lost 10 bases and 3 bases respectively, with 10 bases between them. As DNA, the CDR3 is TGTGCCACAAATCGGGGTGGGGCCAACGTCCTGACTTTC. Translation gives CATNRGGANVLTF.

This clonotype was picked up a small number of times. CDR3 sequence (DNA): TGTGCCAGTAGTACTTATGACAGGGGAGCCTACGAGCAGTACTTC. It yields the protein CASSTYDRGAYEQYF. The chain has TRBV19 and TRBJ2-7; 8 nucleotides line up with TRBD1. CDR3 size: 15 residues. Trimming took 4 bases from V and 2 from J; bases not matched to a gene: 7. Germline V gene data show CDR1 as LNHDA and CDR2 as SQIVND (reference sequence).

The CDR3 sequence: CSARGQGTDSYEQYF. CDR3 nucleotide sequence: TGCAGTGCTAGAGGGCAGGGGACGGACTCCTACGAGCAGTACTTC. The genes are TRBV20-1 and TRBJ2-7, with D tentatively TRBD1 (6 bases). Germline V gene lookup returns CDR1 DFQATT and CDR2 SNEGSKA (reference sequence). There are 15 residues in the CDR3. The V end was cut by 1 base, the J end by 0 bases, with 13 bases between.

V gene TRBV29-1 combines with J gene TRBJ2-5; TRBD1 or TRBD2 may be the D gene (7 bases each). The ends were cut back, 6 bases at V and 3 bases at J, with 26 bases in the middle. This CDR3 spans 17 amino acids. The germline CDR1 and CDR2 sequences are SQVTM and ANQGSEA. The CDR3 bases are TGCAGCGTGCTGGGGGGGACAGAGGGGGCTCTTAAAGAGACCCAGTACTTC. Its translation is CSVLGGTEGALKETQYF. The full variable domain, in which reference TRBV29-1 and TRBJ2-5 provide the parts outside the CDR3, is SAVISQKPSRDICQRGTSLTIQCQVDSQVTMMFWYRQQPGQSLTLIATANQGSEATYESGFVIDKFPISRPNLTFSTLTVSNMSPEDSSIYLCSVLGGTEGALKETQYFGPGTRLLVL.

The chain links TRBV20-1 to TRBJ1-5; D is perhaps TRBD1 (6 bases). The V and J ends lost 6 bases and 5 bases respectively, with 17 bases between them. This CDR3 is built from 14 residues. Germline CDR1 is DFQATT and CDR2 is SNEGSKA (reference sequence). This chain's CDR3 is CSARDSTGDQPQHF. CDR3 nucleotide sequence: TGCAGTGCCCGAGACTCGACAGGTGATCAGCCCCAGCATTTT.

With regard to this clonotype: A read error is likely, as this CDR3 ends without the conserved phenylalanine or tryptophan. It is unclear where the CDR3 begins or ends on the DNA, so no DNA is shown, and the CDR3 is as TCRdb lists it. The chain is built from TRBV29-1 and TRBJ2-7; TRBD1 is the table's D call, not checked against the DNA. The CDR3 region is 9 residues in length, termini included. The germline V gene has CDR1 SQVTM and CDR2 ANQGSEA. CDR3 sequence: CSGRTGGCL.

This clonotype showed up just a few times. CDR3 bases: TGCAGTGCTAGATCCCAAAGAGGACAGAACAATCAGCCCCAGCATTTT. It is translated as CSARSQRGQNNQPQHF. The chain couples TRBV20-1 to TRBJ1-5; TRBD1 might be the D (6 bases). This CDR3 has 16 residues. Germline CDR1 is DFQATT and CDR2 is SNEGSKA (reference sequence). With 2 bases removed from V and 3 bases from J, the gap between germline ends came to 17 bases.

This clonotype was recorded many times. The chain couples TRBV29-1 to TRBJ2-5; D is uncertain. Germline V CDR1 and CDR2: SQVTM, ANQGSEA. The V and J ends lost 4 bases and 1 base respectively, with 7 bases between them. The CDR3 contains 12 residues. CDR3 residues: CSVGAAQETQYF. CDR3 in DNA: TGCAGCGTTGGCGCAGCCCAAGAGACCCAGTACTTC. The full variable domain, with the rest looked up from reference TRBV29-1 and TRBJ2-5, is SAVISQKPSRDICQRGTSLTIQCQVDSQVTMMFWYRQQPGQSLTLIATANQGSEATYESGFVIDKFPISRPNLTFSTLTVSNMSPEDSSIYLCSVGAAQETQYFGPGTRLLVL.

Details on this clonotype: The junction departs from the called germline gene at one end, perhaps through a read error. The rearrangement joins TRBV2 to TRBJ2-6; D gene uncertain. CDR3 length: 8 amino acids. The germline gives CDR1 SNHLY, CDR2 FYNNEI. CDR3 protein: CASTAGAF. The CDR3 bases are TGTGCCAGCACGGCAGGAGCTTTC. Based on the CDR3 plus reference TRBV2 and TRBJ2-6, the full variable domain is EPEVTQTPSHQVTQMGQEVILRCVPISNHLYFYWYRQILGQKVEFLVSFYNNEISEKSEIFDDQFSVERPDGSNFTLKIRSTKLEDSAMYFCASTAGAFGAGSRLTVL.

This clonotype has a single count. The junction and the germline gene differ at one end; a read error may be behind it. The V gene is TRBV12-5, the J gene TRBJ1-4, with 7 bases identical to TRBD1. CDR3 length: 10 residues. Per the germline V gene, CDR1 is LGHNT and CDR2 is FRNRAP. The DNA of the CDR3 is TGTGCCAGCAGCCAAGAAGAGGGGGCTTTT. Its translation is CASSQEEGAF.

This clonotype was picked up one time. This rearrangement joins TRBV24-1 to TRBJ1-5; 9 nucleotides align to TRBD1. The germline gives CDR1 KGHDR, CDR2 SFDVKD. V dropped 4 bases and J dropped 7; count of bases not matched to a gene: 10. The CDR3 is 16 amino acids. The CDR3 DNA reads TGTGCCACCAGTGACCCAGGGACAGGGATAACGCAGCCCCAGCATTTT. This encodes CATSDPGTGITQPQHF.

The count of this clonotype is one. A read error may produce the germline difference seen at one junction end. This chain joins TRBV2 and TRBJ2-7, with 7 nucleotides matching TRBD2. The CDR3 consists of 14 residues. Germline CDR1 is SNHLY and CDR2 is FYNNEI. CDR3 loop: CACSHRDYSYEQYF. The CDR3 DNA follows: TGTGCCTGCAGCCACCGGGACTACTCCTACGAGCAGTACTTC.

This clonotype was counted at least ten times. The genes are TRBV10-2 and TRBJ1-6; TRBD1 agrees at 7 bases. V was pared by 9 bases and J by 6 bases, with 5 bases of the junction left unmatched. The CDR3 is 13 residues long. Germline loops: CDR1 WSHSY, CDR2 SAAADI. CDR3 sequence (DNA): TGCGCCAGTACCCGGGACAGTAATTCACCCCTCCACTTT. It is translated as CASTRDSNSPLHF.

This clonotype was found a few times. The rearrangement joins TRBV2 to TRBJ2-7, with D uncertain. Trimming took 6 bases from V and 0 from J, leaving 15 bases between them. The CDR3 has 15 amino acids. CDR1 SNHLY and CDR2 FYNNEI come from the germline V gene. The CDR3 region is CASSPDTSSSYEQYF. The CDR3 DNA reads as TGTGCCAGCAGCCCTGACACCTCGAGCTCCTACGAGCAGTACTTC.

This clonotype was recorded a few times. The CDR3 region has the DNA TGTGCCAGCAGCCAACAGCACGGGGACTATGGCTACACCTTC. This translates into CASSQQHGDYGYTF. V is TRBV9 and J is TRBJ1-2; D remains ambiguous. The germline gives CDR1 SGDLS, CDR2 YYNGEE. This CDR3 region has 14 residues. The V end lost 4 bases, the J end lost 3 bases, and 13 bases lay between the germline ends.

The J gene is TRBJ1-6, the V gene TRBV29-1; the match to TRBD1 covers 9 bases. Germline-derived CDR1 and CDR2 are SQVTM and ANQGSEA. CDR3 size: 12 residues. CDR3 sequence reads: CNVGQGYSPLHF. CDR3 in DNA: TGCAACGTCGGACAGGGGTATTCACCCCTCCACTTT.

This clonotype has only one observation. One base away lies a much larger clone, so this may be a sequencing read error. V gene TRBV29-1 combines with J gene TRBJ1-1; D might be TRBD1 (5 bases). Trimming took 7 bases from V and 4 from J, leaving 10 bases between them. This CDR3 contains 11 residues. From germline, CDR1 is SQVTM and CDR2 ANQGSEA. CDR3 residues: CSGLRATEAFF. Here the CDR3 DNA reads TGCAGCGGTCTCAGGGCCACTGAAGCTTTCTTT.

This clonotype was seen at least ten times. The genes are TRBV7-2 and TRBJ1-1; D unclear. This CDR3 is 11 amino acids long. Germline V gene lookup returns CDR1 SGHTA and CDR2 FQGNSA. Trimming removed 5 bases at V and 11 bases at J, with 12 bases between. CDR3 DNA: TGTGCCAGCAGCCCCATCGAGCTGGCTTTCTTT. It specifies CASSPIELAFF.

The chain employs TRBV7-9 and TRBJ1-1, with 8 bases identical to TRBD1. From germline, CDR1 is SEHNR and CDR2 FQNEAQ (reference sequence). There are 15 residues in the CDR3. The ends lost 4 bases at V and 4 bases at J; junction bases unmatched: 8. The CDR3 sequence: CASSSETTGATEAFF. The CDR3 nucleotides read TGTGCCAGCAGCTCCGAGACGACAGGGGCCACTGAAGCTTTCTTT.

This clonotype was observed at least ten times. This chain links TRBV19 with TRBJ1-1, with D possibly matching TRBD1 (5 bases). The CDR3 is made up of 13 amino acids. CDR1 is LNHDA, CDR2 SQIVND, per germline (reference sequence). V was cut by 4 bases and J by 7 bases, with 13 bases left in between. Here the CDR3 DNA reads TGTGCCAGTAGTAAGGGGCCGAGGAGTGAAGCTTTCTTT. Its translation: CASSKGPRSEAFF. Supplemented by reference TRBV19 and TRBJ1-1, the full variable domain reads DGGITQSPKYLFRKEGQNVTLSCEQNLNHDAMYWYRQDPGQGLRLIYYSQIVNDFQKGDIAEGYSVSREKKESFPLTVTSAQKNPTAFYLCASSKGPRSEAFFGQGTRLTVV.

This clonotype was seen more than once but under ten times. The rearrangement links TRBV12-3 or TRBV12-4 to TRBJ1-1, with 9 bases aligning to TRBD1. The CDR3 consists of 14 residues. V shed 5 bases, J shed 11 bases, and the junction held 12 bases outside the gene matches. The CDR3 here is CASSLTGGAVHAFF. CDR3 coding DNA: TGTGCCAGCAGTCTTACAGGGGGCGCGGTGCATGCTTTCTTT.

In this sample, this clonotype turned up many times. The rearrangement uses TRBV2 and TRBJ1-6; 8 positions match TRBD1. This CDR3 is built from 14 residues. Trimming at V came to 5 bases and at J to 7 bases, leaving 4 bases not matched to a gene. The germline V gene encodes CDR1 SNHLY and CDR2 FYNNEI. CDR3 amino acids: CASSSRGLNSPLHF. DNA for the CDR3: TGTGCCAGCAGTTCCAGGGGGCTGAATTCACCCCTCCACTTT.